The clone carrying this T cell receptor beta chain was picked up many times. The entry originates in a study of regulatory T cells in long-lasting Graves disease. Study summary: For a period under 3 months, newly diagnosed Graves' patients had taken antithyroid drugs.

Arm-PCR of CDR3 regions with iRepertoire HTBI primers generated TCR beta libraries. In the source study's methods: Sequenced samples collectively carried 62 TRBV and around 15 TRBJ segments. TCRdb itself ran the multiplex PCR reads through MiXCR, one entry per CDR3 protein. The V and J calls, along with clone size, are taken from TCRdb and not from the paper's own processing. The data hold around 240,000 distinct CDR3 sequences, with more than 15% observed a single time. The V gene lost 0 bases and the J gene lost 2 bases, with 11 bases spanning the gap. CDR1 and CDR2 from the germline V gene are SGHTA and FQGNSA. The CDR3 is 15 residues long. The sample's time point: newly diagnosed GD, antithyroid drugs for less than 3 months. The TCR library was made from RNA extracted from PBMCs. The same specimen was also included in a second study, on T cells in Graves' hyperthyroidism and ophthalmopathy. As that study records: Ophthalmopathy got predicted by the model a median roughly 6.1 months before its onset.

This clonotype originated in a woman aged 25 to 39 with Graves disease. The rearrangement links TRBV7-2 to TRBJ2-7; a weak D match, TRBD1 (5 bases). Sample: peripheral blood mononuclear cells (PBMCs), taken at new diagnosis, from a patient treated with antithyroid drugs. The CDR3 nucleotides read TGTGCCAGCAGCTTAGCCTCCGACAGCACCTACGAGCAGTACTTC. Residues: CASSLASDSTYEQYF.